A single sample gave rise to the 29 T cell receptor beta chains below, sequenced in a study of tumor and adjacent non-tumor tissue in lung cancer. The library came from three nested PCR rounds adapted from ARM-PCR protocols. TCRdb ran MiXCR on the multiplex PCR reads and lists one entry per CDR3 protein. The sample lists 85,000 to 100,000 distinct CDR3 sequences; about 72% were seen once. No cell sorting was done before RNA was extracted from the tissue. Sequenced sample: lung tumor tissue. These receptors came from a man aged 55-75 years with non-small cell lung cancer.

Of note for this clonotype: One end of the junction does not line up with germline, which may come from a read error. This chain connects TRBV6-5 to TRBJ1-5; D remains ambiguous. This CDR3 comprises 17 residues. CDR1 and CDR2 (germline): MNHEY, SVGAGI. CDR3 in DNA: TGTGCCAGCACTTACTCGGGCCTGGGCCATAGCAATCAGCCCCAGCATTTT. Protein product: CASTYSGLGHSNQPQHF.

The CDR3 loop reads CASSLGTGGEKLFF. CDR3 sequence (DNA): TGTGCCAGCAGCCTCGGGACAGGGGGTGAAAAACTGTTTTTT. This sequence joins TRBV11-3 and TRBJ1-4, with 11 bases fitting TRBD1. The CDR3 sequence is 14 residues long. V gave up 5 bases and J gave up 7 bases; unmatched junction bases: 3. Germline-derived CDR1 and CDR2 are SGHNT and YENEEA.

CDR3 coding DNA: TGTGTCAGAGGCCCTTACCCGTCGAGCACAGATACGCAGTATTTT. This translates into CVRGPYPSSTDTQYF. The chain links TRBV6-1 to TRBJ2-3; unclear D gene. Germline lookup yields CDR1 MNHNS and CDR2 SASEGT. This CDR3 is built from 15 residues.

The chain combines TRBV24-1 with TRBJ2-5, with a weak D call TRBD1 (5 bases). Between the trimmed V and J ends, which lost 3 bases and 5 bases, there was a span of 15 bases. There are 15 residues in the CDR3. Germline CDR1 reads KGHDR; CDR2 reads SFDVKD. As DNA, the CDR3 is TGTGCCACCAGTGATAACACTCAGGGAAAGGAGACCCAGTACTTC. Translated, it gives CATSDNTQGKETQYF.

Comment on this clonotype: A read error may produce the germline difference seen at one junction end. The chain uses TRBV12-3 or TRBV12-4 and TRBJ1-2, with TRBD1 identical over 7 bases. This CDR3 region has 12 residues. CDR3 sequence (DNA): TGTGCCAGCAGCGGGGACAGCTATGGTTACACCTTC. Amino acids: CASSGDSYGYTF.

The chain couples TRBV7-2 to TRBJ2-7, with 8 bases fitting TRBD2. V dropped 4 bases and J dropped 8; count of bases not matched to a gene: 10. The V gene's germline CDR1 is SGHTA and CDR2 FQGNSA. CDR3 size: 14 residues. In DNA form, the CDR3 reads TGTGCCAGCAGCTCAGCGGGAGACTTATACAAGCAGTACTTC. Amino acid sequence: CASSSAGDLYKQYF.

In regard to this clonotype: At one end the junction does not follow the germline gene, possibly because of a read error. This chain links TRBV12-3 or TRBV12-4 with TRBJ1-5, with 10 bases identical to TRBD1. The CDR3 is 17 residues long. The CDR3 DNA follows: TGTGCCAGCAATTTATTGACAGGGGGCAATAGCAATCAGCTCCAGCATTTT. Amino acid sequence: CASNLLTGGNSNQLQHF.

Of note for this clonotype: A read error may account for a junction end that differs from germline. The CDR3 is CACSPGGNTIYF. The CDR3 region has the DNA TGTGCCTGCAGCCCCGGTGGAAACACCATATATTTT. The V call is TRBV7-9, the J call TRBJ1-3, with no clear D. This CDR3 has 12 amino acids. CDR1 is SEHNR and CDR2 is FQNEAQ in the germline V gene (reference sequence).

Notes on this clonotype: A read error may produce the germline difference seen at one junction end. The CDR3 spells CASNSSFLDIGYTF. The CDR3 coding sequence is TGTGCTAGCAATTCCTCCTTTCTTGACATAGGCTACACCTTC. This chain links TRBV6-2 or TRBV6-3 with TRBJ1-2; no clear D. The germline V gene encodes CDR1 MNHEY and CDR2 SVGEGT. The CDR3 has 14 amino acids.

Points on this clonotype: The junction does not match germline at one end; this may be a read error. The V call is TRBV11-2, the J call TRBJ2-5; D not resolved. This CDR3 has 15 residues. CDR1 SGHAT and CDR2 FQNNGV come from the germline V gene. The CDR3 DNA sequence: TGTGCCAGCATCTTAGGAGAGTCGGTTCAAGAGACCCAGTACTTC. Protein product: CASILGESVQETQYF.

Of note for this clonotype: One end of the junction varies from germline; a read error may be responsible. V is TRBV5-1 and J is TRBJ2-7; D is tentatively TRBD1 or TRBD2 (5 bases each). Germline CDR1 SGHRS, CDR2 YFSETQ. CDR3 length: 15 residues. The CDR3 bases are TGCGCCAACAGCTTGGAGAGGGGCGCCTCCTACGAGCAGTACTTC. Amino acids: CANSLERGASYEQYF.

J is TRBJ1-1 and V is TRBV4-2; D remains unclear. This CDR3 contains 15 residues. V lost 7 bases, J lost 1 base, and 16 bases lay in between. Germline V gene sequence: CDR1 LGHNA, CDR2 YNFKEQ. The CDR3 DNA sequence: TGTGCCAGCACCCTCGAGGCCAGTCCGAACACTGAAGCTTTCTTT. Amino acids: CASTLEASPNTEAFF.

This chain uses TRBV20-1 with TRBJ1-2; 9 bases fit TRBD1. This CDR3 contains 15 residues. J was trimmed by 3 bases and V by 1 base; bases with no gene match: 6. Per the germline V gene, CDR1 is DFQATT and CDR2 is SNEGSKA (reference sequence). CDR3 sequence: CSARGAWTGDYGYTF. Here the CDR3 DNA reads TGCAGTGCTAGAGGCGCCTGGACAGGGGACTATGGCTACACCTTC.

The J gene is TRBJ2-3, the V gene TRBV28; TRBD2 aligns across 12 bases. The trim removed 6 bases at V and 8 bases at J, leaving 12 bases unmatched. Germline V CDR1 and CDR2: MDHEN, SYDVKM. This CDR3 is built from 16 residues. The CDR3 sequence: CASSERTSGVKGTQYF. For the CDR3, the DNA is TGTGCCAGCAGCGAACGGACTAGCGGGGTCAAAGGTACGCAGTATTTT.

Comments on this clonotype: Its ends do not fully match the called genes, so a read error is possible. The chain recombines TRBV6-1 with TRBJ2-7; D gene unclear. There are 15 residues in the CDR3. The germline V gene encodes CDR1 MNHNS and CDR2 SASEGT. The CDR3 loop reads CATSESLDSTYEQYF. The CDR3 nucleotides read TGTGCCACCAGTGAATCCTTAGATAGCACCTATGAGCAGTACTTC.

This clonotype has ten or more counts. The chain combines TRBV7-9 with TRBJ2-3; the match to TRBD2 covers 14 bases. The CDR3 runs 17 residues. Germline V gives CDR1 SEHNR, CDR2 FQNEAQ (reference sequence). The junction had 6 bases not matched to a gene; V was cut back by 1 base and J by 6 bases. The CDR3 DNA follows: TGTGCCAGCAGCTTAGGCGGGACTAGCGGGAGCGGCGATACGCAGTATTTT. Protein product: CASSLGGTSGSGDTQYF.

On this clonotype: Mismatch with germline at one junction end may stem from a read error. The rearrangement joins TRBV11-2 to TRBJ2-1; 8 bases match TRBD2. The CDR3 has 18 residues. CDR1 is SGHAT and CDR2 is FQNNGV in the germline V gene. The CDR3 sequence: CANSLEGLAGTGYNEQFF. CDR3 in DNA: TGTGCCAACAGCTTGGAGGGATTAGCGGGAACAGGATACAATGAGCAGTTCTTC. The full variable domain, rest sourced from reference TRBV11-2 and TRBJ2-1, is EAGVAQSPRYKIIEKRQSVAFWCNPISGHATLYWYQQILGQGPKLLIQFQNNGVVDDSQLPKDRFSAERLKGVDSTLKIQPAKLEDSAVYLCANSLEGLAGTGYNEQFFGPGTRLTVL.

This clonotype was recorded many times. This chain's CDR3 is CASSQGRGGELFF. The CDR3 coding sequence is TGTGCCAGCAGCCAAGGACGAGGGGGGGAGCTGTTTTTT. This chain connects TRBV14 to TRBJ2-2, with D possibly TRBD2 on 5 matching bases. CDR1 is SGHDN, CDR2 FVKESK, per germline. The CDR3 is 13 residues long. V was clipped by 1 base and J by 8 bases, with 8 bases between them.

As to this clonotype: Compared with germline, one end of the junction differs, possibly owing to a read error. The chain's CDR3 is CAISGGNKQFF. CDR3 nucleotides: TGTGCCATCAGTGGGGGGAATAAGCAGTTCTTC. The chain carries TRBV6-2 or TRBV6-3 and TRBJ2-1, with D perhaps matching TRBD2 (6 bases). CDR3 length equals 11 residues. In germline, CDR1 is MNHEY, CDR2 SVGEGT.

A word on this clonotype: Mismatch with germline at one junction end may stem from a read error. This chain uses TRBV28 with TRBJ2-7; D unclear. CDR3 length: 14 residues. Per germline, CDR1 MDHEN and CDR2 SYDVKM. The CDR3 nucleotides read TGTGCCAGTAATTTATCGCTCCAGGCCCCAAGTTTGGACTTC. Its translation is CASNLSLQAPSLDF. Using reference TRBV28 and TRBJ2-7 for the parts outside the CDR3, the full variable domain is DVKVTQSSRYLVKRTGEKVFLECVQDMDHENMFWYRQDPGLGLRLIYFSYDVKMKEKGDIPEGYSVSREKKERFSLILESASTNQTSMYLCASNLSLQAPSLDFGPGTRLTVT.

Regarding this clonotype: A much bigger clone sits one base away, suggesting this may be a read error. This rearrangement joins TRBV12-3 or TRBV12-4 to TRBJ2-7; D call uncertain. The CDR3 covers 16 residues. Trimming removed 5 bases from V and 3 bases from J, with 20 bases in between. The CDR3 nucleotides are TGTGCCAGCAGTCAGCGCCGAATGGGATCGTACTACGAGCAGTACTTC. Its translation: CASSQRRMGSYYEQYF.

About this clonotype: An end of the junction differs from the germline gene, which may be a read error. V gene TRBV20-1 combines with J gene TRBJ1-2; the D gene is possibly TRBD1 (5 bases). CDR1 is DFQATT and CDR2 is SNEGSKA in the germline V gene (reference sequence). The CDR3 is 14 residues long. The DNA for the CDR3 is TGCAGTGATAGAGATGAGTCAGGGCCTGGAGGCTATACCTTC. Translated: CSDRDESGPGGYTF.

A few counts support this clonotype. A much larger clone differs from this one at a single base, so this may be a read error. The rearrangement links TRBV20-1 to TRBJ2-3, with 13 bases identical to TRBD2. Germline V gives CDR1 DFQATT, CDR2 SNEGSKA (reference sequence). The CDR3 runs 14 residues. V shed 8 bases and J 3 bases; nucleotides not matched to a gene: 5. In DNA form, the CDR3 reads TGCAGTACTCAACTAGCGGGAGGGACAGATACGCAGTATTTT. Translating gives CSTQLAGGTDTQYF.

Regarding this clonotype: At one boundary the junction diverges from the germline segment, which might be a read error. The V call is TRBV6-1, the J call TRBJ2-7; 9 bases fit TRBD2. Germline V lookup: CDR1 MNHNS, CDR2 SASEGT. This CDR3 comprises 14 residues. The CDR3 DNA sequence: TGTGCCACCAGTGACAGACTAGCGGTATACGAGCAGTACTTC. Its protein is CATSDRLAVYEQYF.

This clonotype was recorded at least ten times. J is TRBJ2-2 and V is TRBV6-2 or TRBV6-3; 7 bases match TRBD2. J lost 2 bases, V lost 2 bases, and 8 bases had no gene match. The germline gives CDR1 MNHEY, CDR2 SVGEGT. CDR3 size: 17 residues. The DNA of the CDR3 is TGTGCCAGCAGTTACCCCCTGGCGGGAGAAAACACCGGGGAGCTGTTTTTT. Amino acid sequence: CASSYPLAGENTGELFF.

The DNA for the CDR3 is TGTGCCAGCAGTACAACCTACGAGCAGTACTTC. This sequence encodes CASSTTYEQYF. The V call is TRBV2, the J call TRBJ2-7; D gene ambiguous. The CDR3 sequence is 11 residues long. Trimming shortened V by 5 bases and J by 2 bases, and 4 bases separated the two germline ends. The germline V gene encodes CDR1 SNHLY and CDR2 FYNNEI.

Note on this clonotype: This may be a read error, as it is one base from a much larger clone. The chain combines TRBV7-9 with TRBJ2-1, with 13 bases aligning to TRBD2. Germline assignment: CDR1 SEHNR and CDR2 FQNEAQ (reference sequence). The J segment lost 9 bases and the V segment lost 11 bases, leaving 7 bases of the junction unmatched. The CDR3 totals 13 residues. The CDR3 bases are TGTGCCGGCCAGCGGACTAGCGGGGGTGAGCAGTTCTTC. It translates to CAGQRTSGGEQFF.

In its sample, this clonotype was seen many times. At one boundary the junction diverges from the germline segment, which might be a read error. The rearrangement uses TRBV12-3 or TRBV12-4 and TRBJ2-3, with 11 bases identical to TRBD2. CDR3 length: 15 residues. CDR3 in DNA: TGTGCCAGCAGCTTAGCGGGAGGGCCGGTAGATACGCAGTATTTT. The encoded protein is CASSLAGGPVDTQYF.

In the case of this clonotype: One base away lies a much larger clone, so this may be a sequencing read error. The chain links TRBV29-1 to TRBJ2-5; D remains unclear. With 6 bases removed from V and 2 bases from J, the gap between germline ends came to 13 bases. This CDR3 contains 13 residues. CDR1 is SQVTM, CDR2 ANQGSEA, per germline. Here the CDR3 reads CSVAPTRQETQYF. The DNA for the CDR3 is TGCAGCGTCGCCCCGACACGACAAGAGACCCAGTACTTC.